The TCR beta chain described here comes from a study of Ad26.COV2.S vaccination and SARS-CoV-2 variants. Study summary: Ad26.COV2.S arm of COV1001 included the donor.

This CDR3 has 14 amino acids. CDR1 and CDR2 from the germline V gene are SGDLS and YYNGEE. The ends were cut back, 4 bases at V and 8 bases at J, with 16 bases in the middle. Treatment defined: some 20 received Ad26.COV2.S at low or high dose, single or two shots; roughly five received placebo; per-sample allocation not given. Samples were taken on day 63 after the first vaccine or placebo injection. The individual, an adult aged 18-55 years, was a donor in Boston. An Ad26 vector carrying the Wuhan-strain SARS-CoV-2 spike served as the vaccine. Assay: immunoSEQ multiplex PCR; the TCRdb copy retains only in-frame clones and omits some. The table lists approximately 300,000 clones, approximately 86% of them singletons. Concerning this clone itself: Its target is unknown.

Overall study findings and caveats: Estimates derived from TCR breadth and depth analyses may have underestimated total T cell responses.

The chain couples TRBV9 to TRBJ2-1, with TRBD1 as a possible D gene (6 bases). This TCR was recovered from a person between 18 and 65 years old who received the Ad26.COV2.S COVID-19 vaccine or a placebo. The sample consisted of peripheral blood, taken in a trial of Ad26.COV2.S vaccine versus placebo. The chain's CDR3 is CASSPSPRGHEQFF. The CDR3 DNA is TGTGCCAGCAGCCCGTCCCCCAGGGGCCATGAGCAGTTCTTC. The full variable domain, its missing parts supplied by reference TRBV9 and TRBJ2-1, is DSGVTQTPKHLITATGQRVTLRCSPRSGDLSVYWYQQSLDQGLQFLIQYYNGEERAKGNILERFSAQQFPDLHSELNLSSLELGDSALYFCASSPSPRGHEQFFGPGTRLTVL.